This TCR beta chain was documented in a study of T cell clones after liver transplantation. Study context: HCV positivity affected three of eight recipients; the rest lacked autoimmune or viral indications.

This CDR3 region has 15 residues. The V gene lost 4 bases and the J gene lost 4 bases, with 16 bases spanning the gap. Germline CDR1 reads GTSNPN; CDR2 reads SVGIG (reference sequence). The repertoire was sequenced with immunoSEQ multiplex PCR; TCRdb's copy has only in-frame clones and lacks some. The sample lists more than 45,000 clones; 70% were seen once. This specimen was CD4+ T cells from blood, taken at the roughly 16-month timepoint. This receptor was taken from a human patient who received a liver transplant. Some T cells may possibly be graft donor cells. The chain links TRBV30 to TRBJ2-2; D may be TRBD2 (6 bases). CDR3 nucleotide sequence: TGTGCCTGGAACTTCCCGGGAGAGGCCACCGGGGAGCTGTTTTTT. Amino acids: CAWNFPGEATGELFF. The full variable domain, in which reference TRBV30 and TRBJ2-2 provide the parts outside the CDR3, is SQTIHQWPATLVQPVGSPLSLECTVEGTSNPNLYWYRQAAGRGLQLLFYSVGIGQISSEVPQNLSASRPQDRQFILSSKKLLLSDSGFYLCAWNFPGEATGELFFGEGSRLTVL.